This is a list of T cell receptor beta chains from one sample in a study of graft-versus-host responses after intestinal transplantation. Assay: immunoSEQ multiplex PCR; the TCRdb copy retains only in-frame clones and omits some. This table holds about 57,000 clones, roughly 89% found once. This material consisted of PBMCs, taken 26 days after transplant. The origin of the receptors is a human patient who received an intestinal transplant, so some T cells may come from the graft donor. CDR3s include the opening cysteine and the closing phenylalanine or tryptophan. Where a row states a size, it is once, few, many or the class of an expanded clone; other rows omit it.

J | length | size | V | CDR3
TRBJ1-4 | 15 | . | TRBV27 | CASSSIRAGVEKLFF
TRBJ1-2 | 13 | once | TRBV29-1 | CSVEEQGGDGYTF
TRBJ1-5 | 18 | . | TRBV6-1 | CASSGGQIQGDPNQPQHF
TRBJ1-1 | 15 | . | TRBV5-1 | CASSLGMDRATEAFF
TRBJ1-6 | 14 | . | TRBV6-5 | CASSRPRGGSPLHF
TRBJ2-1 | 16 | . | TRBV19 | CASSIGGGASYNEQFF
TRBJ1-2 | 16 | . | TRBV16 | CASSTHVSGAIEGYTF
TRBJ2-3 | 14 | . | TRBV27 | CASSLSAGGGAQYF
TRBJ2-5 | 15 | . | TRBV7-8 | CASTLEETGRETQYF
TRBJ2-7 | 13 | . | TRBV5-1 | CASSLDNSYEQYF
TRBJ2-1 | 15 | . | TRBV4-1 | CASSQDKGSGNEQFF
TRBJ1-2 | 13 | . | TRBV7-6 | CASSLAINYGYTF
TRBJ2-7 | 16 | . | TRBV7-6 | CASSPFPRETAYEQYF
TRBJ2-2 | 18 | . | TRBV7-2 | CASSLGASGGSDGGELFF
TRBJ2-2 | 15 | once | TRBV5-1 | CASSEGLAGNGELFF
TRBJ2-1 | 15 | . | TRBV5-1 | CASSLASGRVLGQFF
TRBJ2-7 | 14 | . | TRBV28 | CASSFSGGSYEQYF
TRBJ2-1 | 15 | . | TRBV5-1 | CASSLGQGAYNEQFF
TRBJ2-4 | 15 | . | TRBV5-1 | CASSPDQGPKNIQYF
TRBJ2-2 | 11 | . | TRBV7-2 | CASSPTGELFF
TRBJ1-1 | 12 | . | TRBV28 | CASSFRNTEAFF
TRBJ1-4 | 16 | . | TRBV15 | CATSRGEGGAPEKLFF
TRBJ2-7 | 12 | once | TRBV19 | CASSMDGGEQYF
TRBJ2-2 | 13 | . | TRBV6-6 | CASSYEETGELFF
TRBJ1-5 | 15 | . | TRBV27 | CASSTGLYSNQPQHF
TRBJ2-6 | 16 | . | TRBV27 | CASSKLTGAGANVLTF
. | 14 | . | TRBV5-6 | CASSFSGTFYEQYF
TRBJ1-1 | 15 | once | TRBV6-5 | CASSYADRLNTEAFF
TRBJ2-5 | 14 | . | TRBV4-1 | CASSRGEGQETQYF
TRBJ1-2 | 14 | . | TRBV7-2 | CASSLAPVNYGYTF
TRBJ2-1 | 14 | . | TRBV19 | CASSVANSNNEQFF
TRBJ1-2 | 13 | few | TRBV10-3 | CAITSIAALNYTF
TRBJ2-7 | 15 | . | TRBV28 | CASSSPASPPYEQYF
TRBJ2-3 | 13 | . | TRBV19 | CASSTEGADTQYF
TRBJ1-5 | 15 | few | TRBV7-2 | CASSPGTGANQPQHF
TRBJ1-2 | 13 | . | TRBV19 | CASTRGQDYGYTF
TRBJ1-4 | 15 | . | TRBV7-9 | CASSFLTGQGEKLFF
TRBJ2-3 | 12 | . | TRBV29-1 | CSVVRVPYTQYF
TRBJ1-1 | 14 | . | TRBV6-1 | CASSEGGALAEAFF
TRBJ1-4 | 16 | . | TRBV7-9 | CASSLRAAGTNEKLFF
TRBJ2-1 | 14 | . | TRBV6-1 | CASKRPPSYNEQFF